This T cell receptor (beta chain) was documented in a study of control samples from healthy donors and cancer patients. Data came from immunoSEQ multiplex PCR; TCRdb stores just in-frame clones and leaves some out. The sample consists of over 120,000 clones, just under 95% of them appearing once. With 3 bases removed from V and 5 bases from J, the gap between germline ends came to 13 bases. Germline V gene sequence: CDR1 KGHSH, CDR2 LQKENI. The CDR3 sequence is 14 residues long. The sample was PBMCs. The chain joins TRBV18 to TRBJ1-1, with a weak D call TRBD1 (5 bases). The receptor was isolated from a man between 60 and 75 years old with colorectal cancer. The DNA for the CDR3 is TGTGCCAGCTCACCTCGGGGGGAAGGGACTGAAGCTTTCTTT. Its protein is CASSPRGEGTEAFF.